This paragraph covers one T cell receptor (beta chain) sequence. Its antigen is as yet unknown. It was with 60 Vbeta and 13 Jbeta primers that the PCR ran. Clones were read by immunoSEQ multiplex PCR, and TCRdb kept only the in-frame ones, dropping some. In the table there are around 170,000 clones, just under 80% of which are singletons. J was trimmed by 3 bases and V by 5 bases; bases with no gene match: 4. Germline V lookup: CDR1 LNHDA, CDR2 SQIVND (reference sequence). CDR3 length equals 14 residues. The study sampled nominally healthy donors, though unrecorded immune exposures were likely. The sample comes from a study of cytomegalovirus exposure and HLA in healthy donors. Study-level findings and limits: Researchers reported in a later analysis that a missense DCLRE1C variant was tied to TCR beta V- and J-gene trimming. There were three CMV-associated chains whose specificity for CMV antigens was confirmed in vitro. The study designated roughly 150 TCR beta chains cytomegalovirus-associated.

The V gene is TRBV19, the J gene TRBJ1-5; 7 bases line up with TRBD1. The sequence derives from a woman in her thirties or forties in good health and CMV-seropositive. Sequences were obtained from PBMCs. The DNA for the CDR3 is TGTGCCAGTAGTTCGGACAGGCCCAATCAGCCCCAGCATTTT. The encoded protein is CASSSDRPNQPQHF.